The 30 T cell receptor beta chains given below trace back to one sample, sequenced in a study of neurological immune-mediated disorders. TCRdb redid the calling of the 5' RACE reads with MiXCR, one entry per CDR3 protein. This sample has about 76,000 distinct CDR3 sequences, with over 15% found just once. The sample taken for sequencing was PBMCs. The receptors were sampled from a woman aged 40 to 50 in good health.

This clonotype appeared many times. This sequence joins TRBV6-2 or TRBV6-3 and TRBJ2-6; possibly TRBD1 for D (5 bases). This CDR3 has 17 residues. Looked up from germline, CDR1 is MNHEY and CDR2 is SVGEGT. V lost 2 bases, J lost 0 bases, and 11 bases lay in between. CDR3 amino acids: CASSYPGHISGANVLTF. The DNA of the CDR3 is TGTGCCAGCAGTTACCCCGGACACATCTCTGGGGCCAACGTCCTGACTTTC.

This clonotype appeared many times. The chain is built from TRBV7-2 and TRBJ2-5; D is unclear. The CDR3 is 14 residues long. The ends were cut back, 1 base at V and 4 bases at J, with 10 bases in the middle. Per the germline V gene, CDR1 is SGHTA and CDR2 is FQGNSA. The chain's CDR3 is CASSLGWMTETQYF. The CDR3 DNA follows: TGTGCCAGCAGCTTAGGTTGGATGACAGAGACCCAGTACTTC.

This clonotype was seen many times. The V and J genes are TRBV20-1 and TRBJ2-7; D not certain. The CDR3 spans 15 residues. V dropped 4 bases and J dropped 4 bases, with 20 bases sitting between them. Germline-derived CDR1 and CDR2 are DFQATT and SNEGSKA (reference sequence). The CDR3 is CSAKGFSGRNYEQYF. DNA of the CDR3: TGCAGTGCTAAGGGTTTCTCCGGCAGAAATTACGAGCAGTACTTC.

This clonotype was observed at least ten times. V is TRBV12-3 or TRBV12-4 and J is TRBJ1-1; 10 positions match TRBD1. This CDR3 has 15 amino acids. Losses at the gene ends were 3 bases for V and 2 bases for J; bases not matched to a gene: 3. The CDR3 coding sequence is TGTGCCAGCAGTTTGGGACAGGGGATTAACACTGAAGCTTTCTTT. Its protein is CASSLGQGINTEAFF.

The CDR3 nucleotides are TGTGCCAGCAGCCGTCGGGCCACTGAAGCTTTCTTT. Protein: CASSRRATEAFF. This rearrangement joins TRBV6-5 to TRBJ1-1; D unclear. The CDR3 is 12 residues long. V was pared by 6 bases and J by 4 bases, with 9 bases between. Looked up from germline, CDR1 is MNHEY and CDR2 is SVGAGI.

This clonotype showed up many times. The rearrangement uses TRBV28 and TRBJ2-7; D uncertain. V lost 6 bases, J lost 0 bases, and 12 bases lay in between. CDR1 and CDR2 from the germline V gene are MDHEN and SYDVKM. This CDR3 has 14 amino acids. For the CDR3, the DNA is TGTGCCAGCAGACGAGTCCATCACTCCTACGAGCAGTACTTC. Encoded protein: CASRRVHHSYEQYF.

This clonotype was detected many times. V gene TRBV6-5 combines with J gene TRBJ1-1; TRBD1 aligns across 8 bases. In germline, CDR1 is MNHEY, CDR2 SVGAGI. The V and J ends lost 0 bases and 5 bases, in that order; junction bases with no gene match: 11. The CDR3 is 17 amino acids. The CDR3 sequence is CASSYSSGQGARTEAFF. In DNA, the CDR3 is TGTGCCAGCAGTTACTCATCGGGGCAGGGGGCGCGTACTGAAGCTTTCTTT.

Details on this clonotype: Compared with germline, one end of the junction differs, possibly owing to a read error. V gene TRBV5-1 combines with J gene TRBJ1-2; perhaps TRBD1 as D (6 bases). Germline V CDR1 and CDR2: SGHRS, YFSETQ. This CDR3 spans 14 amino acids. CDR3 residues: CASGGHPDNYGHTF. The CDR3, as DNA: TGCGCCAGCGGGGGACATCCAGACAACTATGGCCACACCTTC.

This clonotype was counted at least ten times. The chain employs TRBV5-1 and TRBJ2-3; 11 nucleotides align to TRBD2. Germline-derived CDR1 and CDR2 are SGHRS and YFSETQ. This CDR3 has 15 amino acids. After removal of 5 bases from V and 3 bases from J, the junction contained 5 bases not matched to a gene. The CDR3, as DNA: TGCGCCAGCAGTAGCGGGGGGGGCGTGACAGATACGCAGTATTTT. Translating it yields CASSSGGGVTDTQYF.

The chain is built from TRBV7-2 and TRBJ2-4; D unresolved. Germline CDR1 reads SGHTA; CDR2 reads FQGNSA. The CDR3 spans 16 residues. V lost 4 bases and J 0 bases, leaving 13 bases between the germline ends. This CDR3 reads CASSSSTVLAKNIQYF. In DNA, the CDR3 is TGTGCCAGCAGCTCCTCGACGGTTCTAGCCAAAAACATTCAGTACTTC.

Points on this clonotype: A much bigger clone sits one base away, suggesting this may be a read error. The CDR3 region is CASSKLYEQYF. In DNA form, the CDR3 reads TGTGCCAGCAGCAAGCTCTACGAGCAGTACTTC. This chain links TRBV3-1 with TRBJ2-7; no clear D gene. The CDR3 length is 11 residues. Germline V gene data show CDR1 as LGHDT and CDR2 as YNNKEL (reference sequence). The ends were cut back, 5 bases at V and 3 bases at J, with 5 bases in the middle.

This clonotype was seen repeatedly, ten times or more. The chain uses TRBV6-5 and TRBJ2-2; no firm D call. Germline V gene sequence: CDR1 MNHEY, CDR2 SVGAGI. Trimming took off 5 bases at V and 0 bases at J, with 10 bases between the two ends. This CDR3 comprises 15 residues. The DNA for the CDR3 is TGTGCCAGCAGTGGATCCCACACGAACACCGGGGAGCTGTTTTTT. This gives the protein CASSGSHTNTGELFF.

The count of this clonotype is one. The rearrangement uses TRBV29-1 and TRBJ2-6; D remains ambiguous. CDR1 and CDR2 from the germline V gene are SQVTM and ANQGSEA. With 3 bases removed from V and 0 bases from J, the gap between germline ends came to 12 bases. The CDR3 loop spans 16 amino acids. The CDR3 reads CSVETRRHSGANVLTF. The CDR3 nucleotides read TGCAGCGTTGAGACTCGACGGCACTCTGGGGCCAACGTCCTGACTTTC.

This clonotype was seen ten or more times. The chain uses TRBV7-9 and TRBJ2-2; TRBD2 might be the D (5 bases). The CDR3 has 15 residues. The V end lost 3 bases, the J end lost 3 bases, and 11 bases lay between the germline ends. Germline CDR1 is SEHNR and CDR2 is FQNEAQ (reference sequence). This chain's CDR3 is CASSFLVEDTGELFF. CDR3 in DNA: TGTGCCAGCAGCTTTCTGGTGGAGGACACCGGGGAGCTGTTTTTT.

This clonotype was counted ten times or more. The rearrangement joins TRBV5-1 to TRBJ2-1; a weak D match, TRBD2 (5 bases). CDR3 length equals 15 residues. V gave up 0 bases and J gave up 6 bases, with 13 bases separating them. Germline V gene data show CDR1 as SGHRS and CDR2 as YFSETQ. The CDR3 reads CASSLGAGPFNEQFF. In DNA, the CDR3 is TGCGCCAGCAGCTTGGGGGCGGGCCCTTTCAATGAGCAGTTCTTC.

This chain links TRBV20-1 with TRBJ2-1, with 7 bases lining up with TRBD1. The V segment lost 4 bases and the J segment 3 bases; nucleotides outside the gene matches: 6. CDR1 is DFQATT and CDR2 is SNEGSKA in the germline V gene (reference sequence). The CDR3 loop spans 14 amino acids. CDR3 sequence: CSATQGSGYNEQFF. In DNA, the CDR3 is TGCAGTGCTACACAGGGGTCGGGCTACAATGAGCAGTTCTTC.

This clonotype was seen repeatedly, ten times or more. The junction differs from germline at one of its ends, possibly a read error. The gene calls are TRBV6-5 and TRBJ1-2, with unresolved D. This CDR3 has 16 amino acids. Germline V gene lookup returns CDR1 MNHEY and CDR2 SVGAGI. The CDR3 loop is CASRGAAIPSNSGYTF. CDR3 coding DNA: TGTGCCAGCAGGGGAGCAGCGATTCCTTCTAACTCTGGCTACACCTTC.

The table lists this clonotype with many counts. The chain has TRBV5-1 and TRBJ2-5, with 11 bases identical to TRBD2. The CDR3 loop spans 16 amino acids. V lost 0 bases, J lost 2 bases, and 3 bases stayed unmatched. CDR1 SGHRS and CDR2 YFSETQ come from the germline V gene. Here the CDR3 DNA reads TGCGCCAGCAGCTTGGTGGCTAGCGGGGGGCAAGAGACCCAGTACTTC. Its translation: CASSLVASGGQETQYF. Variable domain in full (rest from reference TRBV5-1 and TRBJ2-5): KAGVTQTPRYLIKTRGQQVTLSCSPISGHRSVSWYQQTPGQGLQFLFEYFSETQRNKGNFPGRFSGRQFSNSRSEMNVSTLELGDSALYLCASSLVASGGQETQYFGPGTRLLVL.

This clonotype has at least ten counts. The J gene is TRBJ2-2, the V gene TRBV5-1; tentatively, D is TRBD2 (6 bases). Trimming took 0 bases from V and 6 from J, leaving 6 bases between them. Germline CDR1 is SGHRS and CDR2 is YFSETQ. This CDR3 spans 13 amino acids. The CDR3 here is CASSLGGAGELFF. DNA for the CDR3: TGCGCCAGCAGCTTGGGCGGGGCCGGGGAGCTGTTTTTT. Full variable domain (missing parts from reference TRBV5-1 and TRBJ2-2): KAGVTQTPRYLIKTRGQQVTLSCSPISGHRSVSWYQQTPGQGLQFLFEYFSETQRNKGNFPGRFSGRQFSNSRSEMNVSTLELGDSALYLCASSLGGAGELFFGEGSRLTVL.

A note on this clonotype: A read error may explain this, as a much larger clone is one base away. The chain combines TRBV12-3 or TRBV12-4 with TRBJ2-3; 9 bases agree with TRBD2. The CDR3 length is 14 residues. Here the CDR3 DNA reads TGTACCAGCAGTTTAGCGGGGGCCTCAGATACGCAGTATTTT. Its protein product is CTSSLAGASDTQYF.

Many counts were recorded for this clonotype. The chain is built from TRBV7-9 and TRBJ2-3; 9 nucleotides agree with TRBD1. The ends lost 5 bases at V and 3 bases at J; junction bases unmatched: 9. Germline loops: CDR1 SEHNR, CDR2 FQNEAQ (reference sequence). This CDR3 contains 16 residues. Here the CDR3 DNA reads TGTGCCAGCAGCCCCCTTTGGACAGGGGTGACAGATACGCAGTATTTT. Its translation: CASSPLWTGVTDTQYF.

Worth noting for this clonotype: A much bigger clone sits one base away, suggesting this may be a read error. The CDR3 nucleotides read TGTGCCAGCAGCTTAGCGGGCGCAACTAATGAAAAACTGTTTTTT. It specifies CASSLAGATNEKLFF. The gene calls are TRBV9 and TRBJ1-4, with unresolved D. With 4 bases removed from V and 0 bases from J, the gap between germline ends came to 10 bases. This CDR3 is 15 amino acids long. The germline gives CDR1 SGDLS, CDR2 YYNGEE.

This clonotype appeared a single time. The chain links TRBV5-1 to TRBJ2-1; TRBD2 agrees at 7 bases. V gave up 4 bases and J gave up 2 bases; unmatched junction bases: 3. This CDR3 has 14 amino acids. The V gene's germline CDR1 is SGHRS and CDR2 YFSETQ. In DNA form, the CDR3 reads TGCGCCAGCAGCGCCGGACTAGCCTACAATGAGCAGTTCTTC. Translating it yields CASSAGLAYNEQFF.

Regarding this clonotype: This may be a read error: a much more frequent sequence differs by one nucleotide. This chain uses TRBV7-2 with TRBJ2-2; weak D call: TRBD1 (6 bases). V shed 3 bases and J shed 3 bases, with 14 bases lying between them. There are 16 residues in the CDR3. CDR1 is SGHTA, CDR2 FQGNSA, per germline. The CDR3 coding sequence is TGTGCCAGCAGCTTGGAACCCGGGACATACACCGGGGAGCTGTTTTTT. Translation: CASSLEPGTYTGELFF. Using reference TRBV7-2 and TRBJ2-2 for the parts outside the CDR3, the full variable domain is GAGVSQSPSNKVTEKGKDVELRCDPISGHTALYWYRQSLGQGLEFLIYFQGNSAPDKSGLPSDRFSAERTGGSVSTLTIQRTQQEDSAVYLCASSLEPGTYTGELFFGEGSRLTVL.

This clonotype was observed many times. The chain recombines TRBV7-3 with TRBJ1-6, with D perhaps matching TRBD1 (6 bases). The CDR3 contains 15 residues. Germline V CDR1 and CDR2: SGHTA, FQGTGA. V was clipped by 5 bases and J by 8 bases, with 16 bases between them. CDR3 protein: CASSRGARGDSPLHF. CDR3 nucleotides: TGTGCCAGCAGCCGGGGGGCCAGGGGCGATTCACCCCTCCACTTT.

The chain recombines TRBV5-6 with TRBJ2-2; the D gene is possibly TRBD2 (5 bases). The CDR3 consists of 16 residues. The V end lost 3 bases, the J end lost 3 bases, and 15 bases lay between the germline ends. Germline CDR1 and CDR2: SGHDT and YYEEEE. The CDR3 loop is CASSYGKGSYTGELFF. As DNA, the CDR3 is TGTGCCAGCAGCTACGGGAAAGGGAGCTACACCGGGGAGCTGTTTTTT. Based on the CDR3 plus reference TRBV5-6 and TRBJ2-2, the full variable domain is DAGVTQSPTHLIKTRGQQVTLRCSPKSGHDTVSWYQQALGQGPQFIFQYYEEEERQRGNFPDRFSGHQFPNYSSELNVNALLLGDSALYLCASSYGKGSYTGELFFGEGSRLTVL.

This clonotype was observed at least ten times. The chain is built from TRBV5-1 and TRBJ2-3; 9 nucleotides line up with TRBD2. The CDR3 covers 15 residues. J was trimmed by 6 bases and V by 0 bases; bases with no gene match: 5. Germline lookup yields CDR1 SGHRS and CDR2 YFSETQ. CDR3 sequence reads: CASSLGLAGRDTQYF. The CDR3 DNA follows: TGCGCCAGCAGCTTGGGGCTAGCGGGGAGGGATACGCAGTATTTT.

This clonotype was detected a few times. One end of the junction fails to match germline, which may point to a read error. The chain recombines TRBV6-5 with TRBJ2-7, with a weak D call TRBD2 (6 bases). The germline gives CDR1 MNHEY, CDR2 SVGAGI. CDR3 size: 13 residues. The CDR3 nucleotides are TGTGTCAGCTCTCCGGGGGACCCCTACGAGCAGTACTTC. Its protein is CVSSPGDPYEQYF.

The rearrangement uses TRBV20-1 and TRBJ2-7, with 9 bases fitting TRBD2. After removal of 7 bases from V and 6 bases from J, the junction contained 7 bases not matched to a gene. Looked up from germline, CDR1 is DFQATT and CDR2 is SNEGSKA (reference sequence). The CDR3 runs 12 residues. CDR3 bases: TGCAGTGTAGGTAGCGGGAGTAGCGAGCAGTACTTC. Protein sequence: CSVGSGSSEQYF.

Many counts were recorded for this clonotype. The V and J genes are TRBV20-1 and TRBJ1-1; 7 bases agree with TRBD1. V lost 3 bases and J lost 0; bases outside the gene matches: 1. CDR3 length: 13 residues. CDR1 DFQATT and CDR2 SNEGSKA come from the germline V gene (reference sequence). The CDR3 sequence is CSASQGVNTEAFF. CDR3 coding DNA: TGCAGTGCTAGTCAGGGGGTGAACACTGAAGCTTTCTTT.